This TCR beta chain was found in a study of vaccination effects on CD4 cells after COVID-19. Study information: They grew roughly 2 million PBMC in each well, adding approximately 10 IU/ml IL-2 and approximately 10 ug/ml peptides. Study outcomes and limitations: In convalescents, post-vaccine spike-reactive clones were mainly new clones induced by vaccination.

Concerning this clone: The antigen remains undetermined.

Measured with immunoSEQ multiplex PCR; TCRdb has only the in-frame clones, and not every one. The sample contains roughly 46,000 clones, nearly 75% of which appear only once. The culture ran for 10 days before CD4+ T cells were isolated. SARS-CoV-2 infection was confirmed by PCR in the person between March and December 2020. BNT162b2 vaccine or mRNA-1273 vaccine was given to participants in two doses. CDR3 length: 18 amino acids. Germline lookup yields CDR1 PRHDT and CDR2 FYEKMQ (reference sequence). V lost 2 bases and J lost 10; bases outside the gene matches: 18. The input for sequencing was CD4+ T cells from PBMCs cultured without peptide, taken after COVID-19 vaccination. The J gene is TRBJ2-7, the V gene TRBV13, with 12 bases lining up with TRBD2. The source is a human donor who had a prior SARS-CoV-2 infection. The chain's CDR3 is CASSLSPRSSGRAPPQYF. The CDR3 bases are TGTGCCAGCAGCTTAAGTCCCCGCTCTAGCGGGAGGGCCCCTCCCCAGTACTTC.